The T cell receptor (beta chain) described here comes from a study of T cell repertoires in cytomegalovirus infection. Study-level information: Both a matching HLA type and CMV infection were indicated by public TCR beta signatures. Study-level points and caveats: What dominated the ex vivo response were HLA-C-restricted CMV-specific TCR beta clonotypes.

MiXCR was run by TCRdb on the reads, yielding one entry per CDR3 protein. The table has approximately 500,000 distinct CDR3 sequences, 16% seen once. There are a few counts of this clonotype. Its specificity is not known. Germline V gives CDR1 SEHNR, CDR2 FQNEAQ (reference sequence). V shed 5 bases and J shed 0 bases, with 20 bases lying between them. CDR3 length: 17 amino acids. The sequencing input was CD8+ T cells from PBMCs. The origin of this receptor is a human donor in good health (CMV status not recorded). Some clones in this sample may be carry-over from other donors' samples. V is TRBV7-9 and J is TRBJ2-7; weak D call: TRBD2 (5 bases). CDR3 bases: TGTGCCAGCAGCCTTGAGGGAGAAGGGCCCTACTCCTACGAGCAGTACTTC. It translates to CASSLEGEGPYSYEQYF. The full variable domain, rest sourced from reference TRBV7-9 and TRBJ2-7, is DTGVSQNPRHKITKRGQNVTFRCDPISEHNRLYWYRQTLGQGPEFLTYFQNEAQLEKSRLLSDRFSAERPKGSFSTLEIQRTEQGDSAMYLCASSLEGEGPYSYEQYFGPGTRLTVT.